This TCR beta chain was sequenced for a study of cytomegalovirus exposure and HLA in healthy donors. PCR employed 60 Vbeta and 13 Jbeta primers. Measured with immunoSEQ multiplex PCR; TCRdb has only the in-frame clones, and not every one. The repertoire includes some 130,000 clones, 75% to 85% of them detected once, and around 1.2% sits in the top ten. This sequence originates from a girl aged 2 to 9 in good health and CMV-seronegative. The specimen was PBMCs.

The CDR3 spells CASNVQGALNTEAFF. The CDR3 coding sequence is TGCGCCAGCAACGTACAGGGGGCTCTGAACACTGAAGCTTTCTTT. V usage is TRBV10-2 and J usage is TRBJ1-1; TRBD1 agrees at 9 bases. V dropped 7 bases and J dropped 0; count of bases not matched to a gene: 6. This CDR3 spans 15 amino acids. Germline V gene sequence: CDR1 WSHSY, CDR2 SAAADI.